Sequencing of this T cell receptor beta chain was carried out in a study of vaccination and CD4 T cells after COVID-19. Worth noting for this clonotype: Its cognate antigen is unknown.

The germline gives CDR1 KGHSH, CDR2 LQKENI. The CDR3 loop spans 15 amino acids. The trim removed 2 bases at V and 2 bases at J, leaving 3 bases unmatched. Regarding treatment: approximately nine-day PBMC culture with coronavirus spike peptide pools or control peptides (ViraFEST assay). The Oncomine TCR Beta short-read assay was what sequenced the DNA obtained from cultured CD4+ T cells. TCRdb reprocessed the PCR reads with MiXCR, giving one entry per CDR3 protein. The table has about 20,000 distinct CDR3 sequences, roughly 23% seen once. The receptor's source is a human donor with COVID-19. The chain joins TRBV18 to TRBJ2-3; the match to TRBD2 covers 8 bases. The sequenced material came from cultured CD4+ T cells from blood. The CDR3 coding sequence is TGTGCCAGCTCACCAACGGGGGGGGCCACAGATACGCAGTATTTT. Translating it yields CASSPTGGATDTQYF.